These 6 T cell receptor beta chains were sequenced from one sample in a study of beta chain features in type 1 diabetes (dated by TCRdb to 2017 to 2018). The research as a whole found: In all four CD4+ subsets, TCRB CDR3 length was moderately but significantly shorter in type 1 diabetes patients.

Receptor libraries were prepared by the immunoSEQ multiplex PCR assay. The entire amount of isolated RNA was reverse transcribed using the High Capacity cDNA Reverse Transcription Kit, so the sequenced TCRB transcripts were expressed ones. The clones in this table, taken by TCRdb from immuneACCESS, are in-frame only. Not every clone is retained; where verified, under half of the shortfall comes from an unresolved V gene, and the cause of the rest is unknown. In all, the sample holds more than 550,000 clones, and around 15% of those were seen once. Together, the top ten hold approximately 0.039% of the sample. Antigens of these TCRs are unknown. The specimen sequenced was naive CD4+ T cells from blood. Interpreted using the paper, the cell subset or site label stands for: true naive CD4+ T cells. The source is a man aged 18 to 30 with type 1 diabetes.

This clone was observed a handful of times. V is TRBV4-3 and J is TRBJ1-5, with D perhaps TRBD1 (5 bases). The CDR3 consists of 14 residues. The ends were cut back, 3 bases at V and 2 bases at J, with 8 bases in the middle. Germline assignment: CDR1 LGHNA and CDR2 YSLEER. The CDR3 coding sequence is TGCGCCAGCAGCCAGGGGGTTGGCAATCAGCCCCAGCATTTT. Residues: CASSQGVGNQPQHF.

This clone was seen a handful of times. The CDR3 nucleotides are TGTGCCTGGAGTGACACCGGGACTAGCGGGCCGAGGTTCTTC. It translates to CAWSDTGTSGPRFF. V usage is TRBV30 and J usage is TRBJ2-1, with 12 positions matching TRBD2. The CDR3 runs 14 residues. The V segment lost 1 base and the J segment 15 bases; nucleotides outside the gene matches: 10. The germline CDR1 and CDR2 sequences are GTSNPN and SVGIG (reference sequence).

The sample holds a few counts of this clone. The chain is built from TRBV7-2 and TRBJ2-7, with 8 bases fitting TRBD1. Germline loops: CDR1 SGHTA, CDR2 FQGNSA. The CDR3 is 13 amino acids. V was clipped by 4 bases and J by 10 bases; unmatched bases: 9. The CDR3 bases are TGTGCCAGCAGCTCGGGACAGGTCGTGGGACAGTACTTC. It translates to CASSSGQVVGQYF.

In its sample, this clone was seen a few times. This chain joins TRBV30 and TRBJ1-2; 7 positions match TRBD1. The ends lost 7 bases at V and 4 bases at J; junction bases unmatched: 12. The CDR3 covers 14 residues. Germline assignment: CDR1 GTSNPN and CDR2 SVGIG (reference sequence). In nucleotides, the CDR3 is TGTGCCTTGACGCTACAAACAGGGGCCTATGGCTACACCTTC. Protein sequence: CALTLQTGAYGYTF.

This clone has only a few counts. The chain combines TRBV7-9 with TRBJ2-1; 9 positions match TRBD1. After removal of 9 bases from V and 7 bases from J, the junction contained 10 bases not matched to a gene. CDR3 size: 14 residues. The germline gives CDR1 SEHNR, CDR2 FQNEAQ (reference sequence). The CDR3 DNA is TGTGCCAGTCCCCCGGGGACAGGGCGGAATGAGCAGTTCTTC. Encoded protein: CASPPGTGRNEQFF.

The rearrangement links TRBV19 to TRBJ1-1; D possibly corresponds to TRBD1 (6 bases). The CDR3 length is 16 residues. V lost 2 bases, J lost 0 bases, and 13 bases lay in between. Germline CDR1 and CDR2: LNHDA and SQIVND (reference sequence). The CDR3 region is CASSIRDRRVNTEAFF. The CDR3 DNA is TGTGCCAGTAGTATACGAGACAGGCGGGTGAACACTGAAGCTTTCTTT.